The rows below give T cell receptor beta chains drawn from one sample of a study of T cells after yellow fever vaccination. MiXCR was run by TCRdb on the 5' RACE reads, yielding one entry per CDR3 protein. The repertoire holds approximately 32,000 distinct CDR3 sequences, with approximately 6.6% as singletons. The source material was PBMCs, either bulk or a sorted T-cell subset (CD4+, CD8+, memory, or dextramer-sorted; not recorded which), sampled on the day of the first yellow fever vaccination. The source of these receptors is a man younger than 30 who received the YFV17D yellow fever vaccine. Both conserved end residues are part of each CDR3. A D gene is named only where the DNA matches it firmly. Some rows mark clone size as missing; the rest say once, few, many or name a class of expanded clone.

clone_size,v_call,j_call,cdr3_length,d_call,cdr3_aa,cdr3_nt
many,TRBV28,TRBJ1-1,12,TRBD1,CASSLNRGQAFF,TGTGCCAGCAGTTTAAACAGGGGGCAAGCTTTCTTT
.,TRBV7-2,TRBJ1-2,14,.,CASSRGGEVIGYTF,TGTGCCAGCAGCAGAGGGGGGGAGGTTATTGGCTACACCTTC
many,TRBV24-1,TRBJ2-5,13,.,CATSDPAGETQYF,TGTGCCACCAGTGATCCGGCTGGGGAGACCCAGTACTTC
many,TRBV4-2,TRBJ2-1,16,.,CASSQAGRRVYNEQFF,TGTGCCAGCAGCCAAGCCGGACGGAGAGTTTACAATGAGCAGTTCTTC
many,TRBV4-1,TRBJ1-2,16,TRBD1,CASSHYLRDRESGYTF,TGCGCCAGCAGCCATTACCTCCGGGACAGGGAAAGTGGCTACACCTTC
many,TRBV20-1,TRBJ2-3,12,TRBD1,CSAPTGSDTQYF,TGCAGTGCACCGACAGGGTCAGATACGCAGTATTTT
many,TRBV12-3/TRBV12-4,TRBJ1-4,14,TRBD1,CASSPRDRGEKLFF,TGTGCCAGCAGCCCCCGGGACAGAGGAGAAAAACTGTTTTTT
.,TRBV15,TRBJ1-6,16,.,CATSRDPTGVLSPLHF,TGTGCCACCAGCAGAGATCCGACCGGAGTTCTTTCACCCCTCCACTTT
few,TRBV5-4,TRBJ2-3,15,.,CASSLGGTHTDTQYF,TGTGCCAGCAGCTTGGGGGGGACCCACACAGATACGCAGTATTTT
.,TRBV20-1,TRBJ1-2,14,TRBD1,CSAEGARANYGYTF,TGCAGTGCTGAGGGGGCCCGGGCTAACTATGGCTACACCTTC
many,TRBV20-1,TRBJ2-1,13,TRBD2,CSAAGTSLNEQFF,TGCAGTGCAGCCGGGACTAGCCTCAATGAGCAGTTCTTC
many,TRBV20-1,TRBJ1-2,11,.,CSEGHLYGYTF,TGCAGTGAGGGACATCTTTATGGCTACACCTTC
many,TRBV3-1,TRBJ2-7,16,TRBD2,CASSHSEGLAGLAQYF,TGTGCCAGCAGCCACTCCGAGGGACTAGCGGGGTTGGCGCAGTACTTC
many,TRBV11-2,TRBJ1-2,16,.,CASSPLVSGRGYGYTF,TGTGCCAGCAGCCCCTTGGTGAGCGGGCGCGGTTATGGCTACACCTTC
many,TRBV20-1,TRBJ2-1,14,TRBD2,CSATGTSGFNEQFF,TGCAGTGCTACCGGGACTAGCGGTTTCAATGAGCAGTTCTTC
many,TRBV11-3,TRBJ1-5,14,.,CASSLIRGVQPQHF,TGTGCCAGCAGCTTAATAAGGGGGGTTCAGCCCCAGCATTTT
many,TRBV30,TRBJ1-4,13,.,CAWRGATNEKLFF,TGTGCCTGGAGGGGAGCAACTAATGAAAAACTGTTTTTT
.,TRBV12-3/TRBV12-4,TRBJ1-6,17,TRBD1,CASSATELNRGVRPLHF,TGTGCCAGCAGTGCCACGGAACTTAACAGGGGCGTACGACCCCTCCACTTT
many,TRBV6-6,TRBJ2-3,12,.,CASSQGGDTQYF,TGTGCCAGCAGTCAGGGGGGAGATACGCAGTATTTT
many,TRBV4-3,TRBJ2-3,13,.,CASSRGSSDTQYF,TGCGCCAGCAGCCGGGGGAGCTCAGATACGCAGTATTTT
many,TRBV20-1,TRBJ2-1,13,.,CSAPDSREDEQFF,TGCAGTGCTCCGGACTCAAGAGAGGATGAGCAGTTCTTC
many,TRBV14,TRBJ1-2,13,TRBD1,CASSDRGSYGYTF,TGTGCCAGCAGCGACAGGGGTAGCTATGGCTACACCTTC
many,TRBV4-3,TRBJ1-2,15,TRBD1,CASSRPGQGAYGYTF,TGCGCCAGCAGCCGACCGGGACAGGGGGCCTATGGCTACACCTTC
many,TRBV7-7,TRBJ2-3,14,TRBD1,CASSLQGQGDTQYF,TGTGCTAGCAGCTTACAGGGGCAGGGGGATACGCAGTATTTT
many,TRBV7-8,TRBJ2-1,16,TRBD2,CASSPTRLAGEVEQFF,TGTGCCAGCAGCCCCACCCGACTAGCGGGGGAGGTTGAGCAGTTCTTC
many,TRBV6-5,TRBJ2-3,16,TRBD2,CASSYVAGGSTDTQYF,TGTGCCAGCAGTTATGTAGCGGGGGGAAGCACAGATACGCAGTATTTT
many,TRBV6-1,TRBJ2-3,16,TRBD2,CASSRTLAGGADTQYF,TGTGCCAGCAGCCGGACCCTAGCGGGGGGCGCAGATACGCAGTATTTT
many,TRBV14,TRBJ2-5,13,.,CASSQRVTETQYF,TGTGCCAGCAGCCAACGGGTTACGGAGACCCAGTACTTC
many,TRBV12-3/TRBV12-4,TRBJ2-3,15,.,CASSPAELSTDTQYF,TGTGCCAGCAGTCCTGCGGAACTGAGCACAGATACGCAGTATTTT
many,TRBV12-3/TRBV12-4,TRBJ1-2,11,.,CASSLHYGYTF,TGTGCCAGCAGTTTACACTATGGCTACACCTTC
.,TRBV7-2,TRBJ2-7,14,TRBD2,CASSVWSGGYEQYF,TGTGCCAGCAGCGTCTGGTCGGGGGGCTACGAGCAGTACTTC
many,TRBV4-2,TRBJ2-6,19,.,CASSPRRGDGRSGANVLTF,TGTGCCAGCAGCCCTAGAAGGGGGGACGGGCGCTCTGGGGCCAACGTCCTGACTTTC
many,TRBV7-8,TRBJ1-1,14,.,CASSRRAANTEAFF,TGTGCCAGCAGCAGGAGGGCGGCGAACACTGAAGCTTTCTTT
many,TRBV4-1,TRBJ1-2,15,.,CASSQVAEVNYGYTF,TGCGCCAGCAGCCAAGTAGCAGAGGTTAACTATGGCTACACCTTC
many,TRBV4-2,TRBJ1-2,15,.,CASSSNPGPGHGYTF,TGTGCCAGCAGCTCTAACCCGGGACCGGGACATGGCTACACCTTC
many,TRBV2,TRBJ2-3,14,.,CASRRTMFQDTQYF,TGTGCCAGCAGGAGGACTATGTTTCAAGATACGCAGTATTTT
many,TRBV5-1,TRBJ2-2,13,.,CASSEEDTGELFF,TGCGCCAGCAGCGAGGAAGACACCGGGGAGCTGTTTTTT
many,TRBV28,TRBJ2-5,15,.,CASSLRGRYQETQYF,TGTGCCAGCAGTTTACGGGGGAGATACCAAGAGACCCAGTACTTC
many,TRBV12-3/TRBV12-4,TRBJ2-5,15,.,CASSFDGAGKETQYF,TGTGCCAGCAGTTTTGATGGGGCAGGGAAAGAGACCCAGTACTTC
.,TRBV7-9,TRBJ1-2,16,.,CASSLVFRIGQRGYTF,TGTGCCAGCAGCTTAGTTTTCAGGATTGGTCAACGCGGCTACACCTTC
many,TRBV10-3,TRBJ2-3,13,TRBD1,CAVLRDSADTQYF,TGTGCCGTCCTCAGGGACAGTGCAGATACGCAGTATTTT